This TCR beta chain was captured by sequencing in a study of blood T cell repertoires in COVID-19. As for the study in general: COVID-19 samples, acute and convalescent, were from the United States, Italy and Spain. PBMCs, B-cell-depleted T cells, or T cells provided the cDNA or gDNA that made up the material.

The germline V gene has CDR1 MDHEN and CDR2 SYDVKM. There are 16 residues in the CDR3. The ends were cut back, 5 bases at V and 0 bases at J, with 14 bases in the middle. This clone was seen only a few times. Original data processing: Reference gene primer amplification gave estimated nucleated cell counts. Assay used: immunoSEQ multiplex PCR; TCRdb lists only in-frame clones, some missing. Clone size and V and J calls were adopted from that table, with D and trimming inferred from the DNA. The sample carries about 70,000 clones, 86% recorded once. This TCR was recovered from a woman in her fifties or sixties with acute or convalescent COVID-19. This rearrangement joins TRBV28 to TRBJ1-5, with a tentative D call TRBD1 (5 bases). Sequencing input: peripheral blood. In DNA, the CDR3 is TGTGCCAGCAGTCCAGGACACATGGATAGCAATCAGCCCCAGCATTTT. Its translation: CASSPGHMDSNQPQHF.